The 23 T cell receptor beta chains below were found in one sample sequenced in a study of blood T cell repertoires in COVID-19 (dated by TCRdb to 2020 to 2021). Library preparation employed the immunoSEQ multiplex PCR assay. The immuneACCESS repertoire file appears here via TCRdb, limited to in-frame rearrangements. These files lack a portion of the clones; in checked studies, under half of the deficit traces to unresolved V genes, and the cause of the others is not known. A total of 200,000 to 250,000 clones appear in this sample, around 80% of them only once. The ten biggest clones cover over 7% of the sample. What was sequenced was peripheral blood. These receptors were collected from a woman in her seventies with acute or convalescent COVID-19.

The chain carries TRBV4-1 and TRBJ1-2, with TRBD1 identical over 10 bases. The CDR3 covers 16 residues. Trimming cost V 3 bases and J 6 bases; bases outside gene matches: 10. CDR1 is MGHRA and CDR2 is YSYEKL in the germline V gene. In DNA, the CDR3 is TGCGCCAGCAGCCAGGGGGGTCTTGGGACAGGGGATGGCTACACCTTC. Its translation: CASSQGGLGTGDGYTF.

This chain joins TRBV5-1 and TRBJ1-6; no reliable D call. The CDR3 runs 14 residues. The germline V and J ends were trimmed by 6 bases and 6 bases, with 13 bases remaining between them. In germline, CDR1 is SGHRS, CDR2 YFSETQ. The CDR3 DNA reads as TGCGCCAGCATGTCTCAGGCCGTTAATTCACCCCTCCACTTT. It codes for CASMSQAVNSPLHF.

The gene calls are TRBV4-3 and TRBJ2-2, with D possibly matching TRBD1 (6 bases). CDR1 is LGHNA and CDR2 is YSLEER in the germline V gene. V lost 3 bases and J 2 bases, leaving 19 bases between the germline ends. CDR3 length: 18 residues. CDR3 bases: TGCGCCAGCAGCCAGGAAATACTACAGGGCCCCAACACCGGGGAGCTGTTTTTT. This sequence encodes CASSQEILQGPNTGELFF.

The rearrangement links TRBV10-3 to TRBJ1-1, with 9 bases aligning to TRBD1. Per germline, CDR1 ENHRY and CDR2 SYGVKD. CDR3 size: 13 residues. V gave up 8 bases and J gave up 5 bases; unmatched junction bases: 6. The CDR3 loop is CAIRTGEKTEAFF. The CDR3 DNA follows: TGTGCCATCCGGACAGGGGAAAAGACTGAAGCTTTCTTT.

CDR3 DNA sequence: TGTGCCACCAGTGACCCGGGACAGGTGAACAATGAGCAGTTCTTC. Translation: CATSDPGQVNNEQFF. V usage is TRBV24-1 and J usage is TRBJ2-1; 8 bases agree with TRBD1. There are 15 residues in the CDR3. Losses at the gene ends were 4 bases for V and 5 bases for J; bases not matched to a gene: 6. The germline V gene encodes CDR1 KGHDR and CDR2 SFDVKD.

The chain links TRBV7-2 to TRBJ2-7; possible D gene TRBD1, 5 bases. The germline V and J ends were trimmed by 2 bases and 5 bases, with 10 bases remaining between them. The V gene's germline CDR1 is SGHTA and CDR2 FQGNSA. There are 13 residues in the CDR3. The CDR3 nucleotides are TGTGCCAGCAGCTTACGCAGGGTGGACGAGCAGTACTTC. It specifies CASSLRRVDEQYF.

The rearrangement joins TRBV7-8 to TRBJ2-2; TRBD1 matches at 8 bases. The junction had 11 bases not matched to a gene; V was cut back by 5 bases and J by 6 bases. From germline, CDR1 is SGHVS and CDR2 FQNEAQ. The CDR3 has 16 amino acids. Here the CDR3 reads CASSPGQGRIPGELFF. The CDR3, as DNA: TGTGCCAGCAGCCCCGGACAGGGAAGGATTCCCGGGGAGCTGTTTTTT.

This sequence joins TRBV14 and TRBJ1-3; 9 bases are a match to TRBD1. Per the germline V gene, CDR1 is SGHDN and CDR2 is FVKESK. V dropped 3 bases and J dropped 2; count of bases not matched to a gene: 5. The CDR3 contains 16 residues. The CDR3 DNA reads TGTGCCAGCAGCCAGCACAGGGGGCAAGCTGGAAACACCATATATTTT. Encoded protein: CASSQHRGQAGNTIYF.

This clone occurred a few times. The chain is built from TRBV5-1 and TRBJ2-7; weak D call: TRBD2 (5 bases). Per the germline V gene, CDR1 is SGHRS and CDR2 is YFSETQ. V was clipped by 4 bases and J by 6 bases, with 14 bases between them. The CDR3 is 13 residues long. CDR3 DNA: TGCGCCAGCAGCCGAGGACTCTTAAGCGAGCAGTACTTC. It codes for CASSRGLLSEQYF.

The count of this clone is one. The CDR3 region is CASSDATSGGAVEQFF. In DNA, the CDR3 is TGCGCCAGCAGTGATGCGACTAGCGGGGGGGCGGTTGAGCAGTTCTTC. The chain couples TRBV10-1 to TRBJ2-1; 14 bases line up with TRBD2. Germline V gives CDR1 WNHNN, CDR2 SYGVQD (reference sequence). This CDR3 is built from 16 residues. The V segment lost 3 bases and the J segment 9 bases; nucleotides outside the gene matches: 7.

V and J are TRBV7-2 and TRBJ2-1; 12 nucleotides align to TRBD1. V lost 7 bases and J lost 9; bases outside the gene matches: 10. Germline-derived CDR1 and CDR2 are SGHTA and FQGNSA. CDR3 length: 15 residues. The CDR3 region is CASNHRDRGPAEQFF. In DNA, the CDR3 is TGTGCCAGCAATCACAGGGACAGGGGGCCCGCTGAGCAGTTCTTC.

The chain combines TRBV29-1 with TRBJ2-1; 9 nucleotides match TRBD1. Per the germline V gene, CDR1 is SQVTM and CDR2 is ANQGSEA. This CDR3 has 13 amino acids. V lost 6 bases to trimming and J lost 5 bases; unmatched junction nucleotides: 5. The CDR3 protein is CSVGTGKHNEQFF. In nucleotides, the CDR3 is TGCAGCGTGGGGACAGGGAAGCACAATGAGCAGTTCTTC.

The V gene is TRBV6-6, the J gene TRBJ1-5; D is ambiguous. The length of the CDR3 is 16 residues. The ends were cut back, 0 bases at V and 6 bases at J, with 15 bases in the middle. From germline, CDR1 is MNHNY and CDR2 SVGAGI (reference sequence). CDR3 in DNA: TGTGCCAGCAGTTACTCGGAAAATATACGAGGTCAGCCCCAGCATTTT. Translated, it gives CASSYSENIRGQPQHF.

The genes are TRBV12-3 or TRBV12-4 and TRBJ2-3; no clear D gene. The CDR3 covers 13 residues. Trimming stripped 4 bases from V and 6 bases from J, with 11 bases between. The CDR3 bases are TGTGCCAGCAGTTCCGGTCGAGTTGATACGCAGTATTTT. The encoded protein is CASSSGRVDTQYF.

V usage is TRBV2 and J usage is TRBJ2-7; tentatively, D is TRBD2 (6 bases). Germline CDR1 and CDR2: SNHLY and FYNNEI. This CDR3 contains 17 residues. The V gene lost 6 bases and the J gene lost 0 bases, with 21 bases spanning the gap. Written as DNA, the CDR3 is TGTGCCAGCAGCCGCAGCGGTGCACTCGGGAGCTCCTACGAGCAGTACTTC. Translating gives CASSRSGALGSSYEQYF.

The sample holds a few counts of this clone. The DNA of the CDR3 is TGTGCCAGCAGCTTGGACAGCCTCACTGAAGCTTTCTTT. It translates to CASSLDSLTEAFF. The gene calls are TRBV5-4 and TRBJ1-1, with D hard to call. CDR3 length equals 13 residues. The germline V gene encodes CDR1 SGHNT and CDR2 YYREEE (reference sequence). V was shortened by 0 bases and J by 4 bases, with 7 bases between the two germline ends. Full variable domain (outside the CDR3, taken from reference TRBV5-4 and TRBJ1-1): ETGVTQSPTHLIKTRGQQVTLRCSSQSGHNTVSWYQQALGQGPQFIFQYYREEENGRGNFPPRFSGLQFPNYSSELNVNALELDDSALYLCASSLDSLTEAFFGQGTRLTVV.

This clone appeared once. The CDR3 loop reads CSVDQQETQYF. As DNA, the CDR3 is TGCAGCGTTGACCAGCAAGAGACCCAGTACTTC. The gene calls are TRBV29-1 and TRBJ2-5; the D is unclear. V lost 3 bases to trimming and J lost 2 bases, with 4 bases between them. The germline V gene has CDR1 SQVTM and CDR2 ANQGSEA. The CDR3 spans 11 residues.

The rearrangement joins TRBV29-1 to TRBJ2-1, with D possibly matching TRBD1 (6 bases). The CDR3 sequence is 13 residues long. Germline CDR1 is SQVTM and CDR2 is ANQGSEA. The V end was cut by 5 bases, the J end by 1 base, with 9 bases between. This CDR3 reads CSVNRASYNEQFF. DNA for the CDR3: TGCAGCGTTAACAGGGCATCCTACAATGAGCAGTTCTTC.

As concerns this clone: One end of the junction varies from germline; a read error may be responsible. The chain recombines TRBV6-1 with TRBJ1-2, with 10 bases aligning to TRBD1. The germline V gene has CDR1 MNHNS and CDR2 SASEGT. The CDR3 extends over 15 amino acids. The CDR3 loop is CASSKAGQGSYGYTF. The DNA of the CDR3 is TGTGCCAGCAGTAAAGCGGGACAGGGGAGCTATGGCTACACCTTC.

The V gene is TRBV5-1, the J gene TRBJ2-2; D is undetermined. The CDR3 consists of 13 residues. From germline, CDR1 is SGHRS and CDR2 YFSETQ. V was pared by 0 bases and J by 4 bases, with 4 bases between. CDR3 loop: CASSLGATGELFF. The DNA for the CDR3 is TGCGCCAGCAGCTTGGGAGCCACCGGGGAGCTGTTTTTT.

The genes are TRBV12-3 or TRBV12-4 and TRBJ2-1; unclear D gene. The CDR3 totals 13 residues. V lost 1 base to trimming and J lost 5 bases, with 6 bases between them. Here the CDR3 DNA reads TGTGCCAGCAGTTTAGAACAGAACAATGAGCAGTTCTTC. The encoded protein is CASSLEQNNEQFF.

The chain combines TRBV5-1 with TRBJ1-1, with 9 bases aligning to TRBD1. This CDR3 contains 14 residues. The ends lost 4 bases at V and 4 bases at J; junction bases unmatched: 5. Germline V gene data show CDR1 as SGHRS and CDR2 as YFSETQ. The CDR3 DNA follows: TGCGCCAGCAGCATTGGACAGGGGACCACTGAAGCTTTCTTT. It specifies CASSIGQGTTEAFF. The full variable domain, with the rest looked up from reference TRBV5-1 and TRBJ1-1, is KAGVTQTPRYLIKTRGQQVTLSCSPISGHRSVSWYQQTPGQGLQFLFEYFSETQRNKGNFPGRFSGRQFSNSRSEMNVSTLELGDSALYLCASSIGQGTTEAFFGQGTRLTVV.

This clone was recorded only once. CDR3 nucleotides: TGCGCCAGCAGCTTGGCTTCGAGTAAAGAGACCCAGTACTTC. Translated, it gives CASSLASSKETQYF. The J gene is TRBJ2-5, the V gene TRBV5-1; D not certain. The CDR3 contains 14 residues. Germline V gene sequence: CDR1 SGHRS, CDR2 YFSETQ. V lost 0 bases and J lost 3, with 9 bases in between.